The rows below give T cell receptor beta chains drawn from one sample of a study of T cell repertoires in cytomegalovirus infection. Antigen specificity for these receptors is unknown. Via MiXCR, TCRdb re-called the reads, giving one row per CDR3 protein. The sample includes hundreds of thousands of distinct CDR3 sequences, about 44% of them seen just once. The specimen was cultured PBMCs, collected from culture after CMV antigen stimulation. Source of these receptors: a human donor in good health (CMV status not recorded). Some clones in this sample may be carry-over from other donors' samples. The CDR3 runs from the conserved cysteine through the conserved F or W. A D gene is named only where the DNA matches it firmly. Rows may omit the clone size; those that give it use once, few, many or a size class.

DNA: TGTGCCAGCAGCTTAGGGCGGGCCGGGACCCAGTACTTC
CDR3: CASSLGRAGTQYF
V: TRBV11-3
D: .
size: .
J: TRBJ2-5

DNA: TGTGCCATCAAGGGCTCCGGGGAAGAGACCCAGTACTTC
CDR3: CAIKGSGEETQYF
V: TRBV10-3
D: .
size: few
J: TRBJ2-5

DNA: TGTGCCAGCAGCCCGTCGTACGAACCCCTCCACTTT
CDR3: CASSPSYEPLHF
V: TRBV6-6
D: .
size: .
J: TRBJ1-6

DNA: TGTGCCAGCAGCTCCCTTTGGGGTAGCCACGAGCAGTACTTC
CDR3: CASSSLWGSHEQYF
V: TRBV7-2
D: .
size: .
J: TRBJ2-7

DNA: TGTGCCACCGGGGACCGGGCAGGCACTGAAGCTTTCTTT
CDR3: CATGDRAGTEAFF
V: TRBV5-4
D: .
size: .
J: TRBJ1-1

DNA: TGTGCCAGCAGCCAACTCACAGGGGCCGGGGAGCTGTTTTTT
CDR3: CASSQLTGAGELFF
V: TRBV12-3/TRBV12-4
D: TRBD1
size: few
J: TRBJ2-2

DNA: TGTGCCAGCAGCTTAGGAGGTAATCCCAATTACGAGCAGTACTTC
CDR3: CASSLGGNPNYEQYF
V: TRBV7-2
D: .
size: few
J: TRBJ2-7

DNA: TGTGCCAGCAGCCCTCCGGTAGCCAAAAACATTCAGTACTTC
CDR3: CASSPPVAKNIQYF
V: TRBV5-6
D: .
size: few
J: TRBJ2-4

DNA: TGTGCCAGCAGCTCCATGACTAGCGGGGGCCACCTGGAGCAGTTCTTC
CDR3: CASSSMTSGGHLEQFF
V: TRBV7-2
D: TRBD2
size: .
J: TRBJ2-1

DNA: TGTGCCAGCAGATCTCTCACCGGGGAGCTGTTTTTT
CDR3: CASRSLTGELFF
V: TRBV7-2
D: .
size: few
J: TRBJ2-2

DNA: TGTGCCAGCAGAGAAACAGGGGGCAATGAGCAGTTCTTC
CDR3: CASRETGGNEQFF
V: TRBV6-1
D: TRBD1
size: .
J: TRBJ2-1

DNA: TGTGCCAGCAGCTTAGTTCCGGGCGGGAACACTGAAGCTTTCTTT
CDR3: CASSLVPGGNTEAFF
V: TRBV7-6
D: .
size: few
J: TRBJ1-1

DNA: TGTGCCAGCAGCTTAATGGAGACTAGCGTCTACGAGCAGTACTTC
CDR3: CASSLMETSVYEQYF
V: TRBV7-2
D: TRBD2
size: .
J: TRBJ2-7

DNA: TGTGCCAGTAGGGAGGAGGGGGGGAGGGTTGAACAGCCCCAGCATTTT
CDR3: CASREEGGRVEQPQHF
V: TRBV19
D: .
size: .
J: TRBJ1-5

DNA: TGTGCCAGCAGCCGCTGGGGCGGGACCGACTACGAGCAGTACTTC
CDR3: CASSRWGGTDYEQYF
V: TRBV7-8
D: .
size: .
J: TRBJ2-7

DNA: TGTGCCAGCAGCCTTCAGACAGGGGGCGCCGATACGCAGTATTTT
CDR3: CASSLQTGGADTQYF
V: TRBV4-2
D: TRBD1
size: .
J: TRBJ2-3

DNA: TGTGCCAGCAGCTCGGAGGGACTAGCTGGCAATGAGCAGTTCTTC
CDR3: CASSSEGLAGNEQFF
V: TRBV7-2
D: TRBD2
size: many
J: TRBJ2-1

DNA: TGTGCCAGTAGTCCCCTAGCGGGAGGTGAATACGAGCAGTACTTC
CDR3: CASSPLAGGEYEQYF
V: TRBV19
D: TRBD2
size: few
J: TRBJ2-7

DNA: TGTGCCAGCACCGGGACTAGCGGCACTGGGGGGCACGAGCAGTACTTC
CDR3: CASTGTSGTGGHEQYF
V: TRBV2
D: TRBD2
size: .
J: TRBJ2-7

DNA: TGTGCCAGCAGCCCATTTACAGGTTCGACCGGGGAGCTGTTTTTT
CDR3: CASSPFTGSTGELFF
V: TRBV7-8
D: .
size: few
J: TRBJ2-2

DNA: TGTGCCAGCAGCACCTACAGGGGCCGCAATCAGCCCCAGCATTTT
CDR3: CASSTYRGRNQPQHF
V: TRBV7-8
D: TRBD1
size: .
J: TRBJ1-5

DNA: TGTGCCAGCAGTTACACGAGGGGACAGAAAGAAGCTTTCTTT
CDR3: CASSYTRGQKEAFF
V: TRBV6-5
D: TRBD1
size: few
J: TRBJ1-1

DNA: TGTGCCAGCAGCTTAGCGTCCCGGTTGGAGACCCAGTACTTC
CDR3: CASSLASRLETQYF
V: TRBV7-2
D: .
size: .
J: TRBJ2-5

DNA: TGTGCCTCGACAGGCCCTAACACAGATACGCAGTATTTT
CDR3: CASTGPNTDTQYF
V: TRBV12-3/TRBV12-4
D: .
size: .
J: TRBJ2-3

DNA: TGTGCCAGCAGCTTGGAATCAGGGAGTGGCTACACCTTC
CDR3: CASSLESGSGYTF
V: TRBV5-4
D: .
size: .
J: TRBJ1-2

DNA: TGTGCCAGCACCCCCCGGGACAGGGGGGGGAATGAGCAGTTCTTC
CDR3: CASTPRDRGGNEQFF
V: TRBV6-5
D: TRBD1
size: few
J: TRBJ2-1

DNA: TGTGCCAGCAGCTTAGGGCGCCAGGCTCGAACCGGGGAGCTGTTTTTT
CDR3: CASSLGRQARTGELFF
V: TRBV7-8
D: .
size: many
J: TRBJ2-2

DNA: TGTGCCAGCAGCCAGGACAGGGTTGGCAATGAGCAGTTCTTC
CDR3: CASSQDRVGNEQFF
V: TRBV7-2
D: TRBD1
size: .
J: TRBJ2-1

DNA: TGTGCCAGCAGCTTACGAAACCGAGGGGAACCGAAGATTAACTATGGCTACACCTTC
CDR3: CASSLRNRGEPKINYGYTF
V: TRBV11-1
D: .
size: once
J: TRBJ1-2

DNA: TGTGCCATCAGTGACGCGGGGGAAGTCGGGAATGAGCAGTTCTTC
CDR3: CAISDAGEVGNEQFF
V: TRBV10-3
D: TRBD2
size: few
J: TRBJ2-1

DNA: TGTGCCAGCAGTCAGGACAGGGGGCGCGGAAAACTGTTTTTT
CDR3: CASSQDRGRGKLFF
V: TRBV12-3/TRBV12-4
D: TRBD1
size: .
J: TRBJ1-4

DNA: TGTGCCAGCAGCCTAAAGCTCCGGGTAAACACTGAAGCTTTCTTT
CDR3: CASSLKLRVNTEAFF
V: TRBV7-2
D: .
size: .
J: TRBJ1-1

DNA: TGTGCCACCAGTGACCCCTCTACTCGGGGTGACAATGAGCAGTTCTTC
CDR3: CATSDPSTRGDNEQFF
V: TRBV24-1
D: .
size: few
J: TRBJ2-1

DNA: TGTGCCAGCGGGGACAGGGTCGGGGATCAGCCCCAGCATTTT
CDR3: CASGDRVGDQPQHF
V: TRBV2
D: TRBD1
size: .
J: TRBJ1-5

DNA: TGTGCCAGCAGTTACGACAGATACAATGAGCAGTTCTTC
CDR3: CASSYDRYNEQFF
V: TRBV6-2/TRBV6-3
D: .
size: few
J: TRBJ2-1

DNA: TGTGCCAGCAGCTTGGGGGCGCCGCTGGCGCAGTATTTT
CDR3: CASSLGAPLAQYF
V: TRBV7-2
D: .
size: few
J: TRBJ2-3

DNA: TGTGCCAGCAGTTCGCCGGGGCAGTCCTACAATGAGCAGTTCTTC
CDR3: CASSSPGQSYNEQFF
V: TRBV28
D: .
size: few
J: TRBJ2-1

DNA: TGTGCCAGCCGTACGGAAAACACCATATATTTT
CDR3: CASRTENTIYF
V: TRBV7-9
D: .
size: .
J: TRBJ1-3

DNA: TGTGCCAGCAGCCAGACCCCAAAAGAGACCCAGTACTTC
CDR3: CASSQTPKETQYF
V: TRBV12-3/TRBV12-4
D: .
size: .
J: TRBJ2-5

DNA: TGCGCCAGCAGCCATCCCTCCGGGGCACAAGAGACCCAGTACTTC
CDR3: CASSHPSGAQETQYF
V: TRBV4-1
D: .
size: .
J: TRBJ2-5

DNA: TGTGCCAGCAGCCGGGGGACTAGCCTGGGTTTCTACGAGCAGTACTTC
CDR3: CASSRGTSLGFYEQYF
V: TRBV7-2
D: TRBD2
size: few
J: TRBJ2-7

DNA: TGTGCCAGCAGTTTAACTAGGCCTGGCGGCTACACCTTC
CDR3: CASSLTRPGGYTF
V: TRBV7-2
D: .
size: .
J: TRBJ1-2

DNA: TGCAGTGCTCAGAATACTGGGGGCAACACAGATACGCAGTATTTT
CDR3: CSAQNTGGNTDTQYF
V: TRBV20-1
D: .
size: .
J: TRBJ2-3

DNA: TGTGCCAGCAGTGGGGAAATCACAGATAGCAATCAGCCCCAGCATTTT
CDR3: CASSGEITDSNQPQHF
V: TRBV6-1
D: .
size: .
J: TRBJ1-5

DNA: TGTGCCATCAGTGAGCAGGCACTACGGCGGTTCTTC
CDR3: CAISEQALRRFF
V: TRBV10-3
D: .
size: few
J: TRBJ2-1

DNA: TGTGCCAGCAGTTTTAGGATTCCTAGCGGGAATGAGCAGTTCTTC
CDR3: CASSFRIPSGNEQFF
V: TRBV6-6
D: TRBD2
size: .
J: TRBJ2-1

DNA: TGTGCCAGCAGCTTAGGCAGGGTCCCGTACAATGAGCAGTTCTTC
CDR3: CASSLGRVPYNEQFF
V: TRBV5-6
D: .
size: .
J: TRBJ2-1

DNA: TGTGCCGCTCGGGAAACTGAGGGTTACAATGAGCAGTTCTTC
CDR3: CAARETEGYNEQFF
V: TRBV10-3
D: .
size: .
J: TRBJ2-1

DNA: TGCAGTGCTAGAGACGTAGCGGGAGCCGGCTACAATGAGCAGTTCTTC
CDR3: CSARDVAGAGYNEQFF
V: TRBV20-1
D: TRBD2
size: .
J: TRBJ2-1

DNA: TGTGCCAGCAGCTTAGGGTGGTGGCAGAATTATGCTTTCTTT
CDR3: CASSLGWWQNYAFF
V: TRBV7-2
D: .
size: .
J: TRBJ1-1

DNA: TGCAGTGCTAGGCAGGTTAATGAAAAACTGTTTTTT
CDR3: CSARQVNEKLFF
V: TRBV20-1
D: .
size: .
J: TRBJ1-4

DNA: TGTGCCAGCAGCTTACTGGCTAGCAACCTGGGTCGGGCCCAGTACTTC
CDR3: CASSLLASNLGRAQYF
V: TRBV7-8
D: .
size: .
J: TRBJ2-5

DNA: TGTGCCAGCAGTTACAATCTGGAGTCCACAGATACGCAGTATTTT
CDR3: CASSYNLESTDTQYF
V: TRBV7-8
D: .
size: .
J: TRBJ2-3

DNA: TGTGCCATCAGTGAGTCTGCGGGATCGGCGACGGTGCAGTACTTC
CDR3: CAISESAGSATVQYF
V: TRBV10-3
D: .
size: .
J: TRBJ2-7

DNA: TGTGCCAGCAGGGGTAGAGGCGACTCCTACAATGAGCAGTTCTTC
CDR3: CASRGRGDSYNEQFF
V: TRBV12-3/TRBV12-4
D: .
size: .
J: TRBJ2-1

DNA: TGCAGTGCTAGAGGGCTAGCGGGAACGCATGAGCAGTTCTTC
CDR3: CSARGLAGTHEQFF
V: TRBV20-1
D: TRBD2
size: .
J: TRBJ2-1

DNA: TGTGCCAGCAGCCGACGACAGGACAGGGCCAGCTCACCCCTCCACTTT
CDR3: CASSRRQDRASSPLHF
V: TRBV6-6
D: TRBD1
size: .
J: TRBJ1-6

DNA: TGTGCCATCAGTGAAGGAAGTGTGGGACAGGGTAATGTGCAGTACTTC
CDR3: CAISEGSVGQGNVQYF
V: TRBV10-3
D: TRBD1
size: few
J: TRBJ2-7

DNA: TGCGCCAGCAGCTTAGAGCGGGGGGCCTCCAATGAGCAGTTCTTC
CDR3: CASSLERGASNEQFF
V: TRBV5-1
D: TRBD2
size: few
J: TRBJ2-1